Listed below are T cell receptor beta chains from one sample, sequenced in a study of blood T cell repertoires in COVID-19. The repertoire was sequenced with immunoSEQ multiplex PCR; TCRdb's copy has only in-frame clones and lacks some. This table holds more than 150,000 clones, under 90% found once. The sequencing input was peripheral blood. The receptor source for this set is a human donor in a cohort sampled during active COVID-19. The CDR3 runs from the conserved cysteine through the conserved F or W. The order of the fields is clone size, J gene, D gene, V gene, CDR3 DNA, CDR3 protein. D genes are given only for firm matches. Size tells how often a clone was seen (once, few, many) or the class of an expanded clone, and some rows leave it out.

clone size: -; J gene: TRBJ2-3; D gene: TRBD2; V gene: TRBV10-3; CDR3 DNA: TGTGCCATCGGTGCGGGGGAAGATACGCAGTATTTT; CDR3 protein: CAIGAGEDTQYF
clone size: -; J gene: TRBJ2-1; D gene: TRBD2; V gene: TRBV19; CDR3 DNA: TGTGCCAGCACGGCGGGGGGGCTATCCTACAATGAGCAGTTCTTC; CDR3 protein: CASTAGGLSYNEQFF
clone size: -; J gene: TRBJ1-1; D gene: -; V gene: TRBV15; CDR3 DNA: TGTGCCACCAGCAGAGGCCCCAGGGGCCCCACGACTGAAGCTTTCTTT; CDR3 protein: CATSRGPRGPTTEAFF
clone size: -; J gene: TRBJ2-1; D gene: TRBD2; V gene: TRBV25-1; CDR3 DNA: TGTGCCAGCAACCGAGCGGGGTGGGGCGATGAGCAGTTCTTC; CDR3 protein: CASNRAGWGDEQFF
clone size: -; J gene: TRBJ1-1; D gene: TRBD1; V gene: TRBV5-1; CDR3 DNA: TGCGCCAGCAGCCCCGGGGACAGGCCTATGAACACTGAAGCTTTCTTT; CDR3 protein: CASSPGDRPMNTEAFF
clone size: once; J gene: TRBJ1-4; D gene: -; V gene: TRBV19; CDR3 DNA: TGTGCCAGTAGTCCTCTCCGGGAGGGCGGTAATGAAAAACTGTTTTTT; CDR3 protein: CASSPLREGGNEKLFF
clone size: -; J gene: TRBJ2-5; D gene: -; V gene: TRBV10-2; CDR3 DNA: TGCGCCAGCAGTGGTAAACAGGGGACCCAGTACTTC; CDR3 protein: CASSGKQGTQYF
clone size: -; J gene: TRBJ2-1; D gene: TRBD2; V gene: TRBV5-1; CDR3 DNA: TGCGCCAGCAGCTTTAGCGGGAGCTCCTACAATGAGCAGTTCTTC; CDR3 protein: CASSFSGSSYNEQFF
clone size: -; J gene: TRBJ2-5; D gene: TRBD2; V gene: TRBV3-1/TRBV3-2; CDR3 DNA: TGTGCCAGCTTACCTTATGGGACTAGCGGGGTCCAAGAGACCCAGTACTTC; CDR3 protein: CASLPYGTSGVQETQYF
clone size: -; J gene: TRBJ2-1; D gene: -; V gene: TRBV6-1; CDR3 DNA: TGTGCCAGCAGTGAAGTCGAATCTCGTCTAAGTTACAATGAGCAGTTCTTC; CDR3 protein: CASSEVESRLSYNEQFF
clone size: -; J gene: TRBJ1-1; D gene: -; V gene: TRBV27; CDR3 DNA: TGTGCCAGCAGTTCAAGGAGGGGGAACACTGAAGCTTTCTTT; CDR3 protein: CASSSRRGNTEAFF
clone size: -; J gene: TRBJ1-1; D gene: TRBD1; V gene: TRBV27; CDR3 DNA: TGTGCCAGCAGTTTAACAGGGGTAGAGACTGAAGCTTTCTTT; CDR3 protein: CASSLTGVETEAFF
clone size: -; J gene: TRBJ2-2; D gene: TRBD1; V gene: TRBV11-2; CDR3 DNA: TGTGCCAGCAGCTTCGGACAGGGCCCCGGGGAGCTGTTTTTT; CDR3 protein: CASSFGQGPGELFF
clone size: -; J gene: TRBJ1-2; D gene: TRBD1; V gene: TRBV2; CDR3 DNA: TGTGCCAGCAGTGAAACAGGGGTTACCTATGGCTACACCTTC; CDR3 protein: CASSETGVTYGYTF
clone size: -; J gene: TRBJ2-1; D gene: TRBD1; V gene: TRBV5-8; CDR3 DNA: TGTGCCAGCAGATTAACAGGGGGACGCCCCTACAATGAGCAGTTCTTC; CDR3 protein: CASRLTGGRPYNEQFF
clone size: -; J gene: TRBJ2-3; D gene: -; V gene: TRBV5-6; CDR3 DNA: TGTGCCAGCAGCTTGTCGGATACGCAGTATTTT; CDR3 protein: CASSLSDTQYF
clone size: -; J gene: TRBJ2-5; D gene: TRBD2; V gene: TRBV29-1; CDR3 DNA: TGCAGCGTTGACCGGACTAGCGGGGGGGCTAGAGAGACCCAGTACTTC; CDR3 protein: CSVDRTSGGARETQYF
clone size: -; J gene: TRBJ2-7; D gene: -; V gene: TRBV9; CDR3 DNA: TGTGCCAGCAGCGTGGCAACAGGCTACGAGCAGTACTTC; CDR3 protein: CASSVATGYEQYF
clone size: -; J gene: TRBJ1-2; D gene: -; V gene: TRBV23-1; CDR3 DNA: TGCGCCAGCAGTCCCCGAGTGGCCGAAACAGGGTCGTATGGCTACACCTTC; CDR3 protein: CASSPRVAETGSYGYTF
clone size: -; J gene: TRBJ2-5; D gene: -; V gene: TRBV5-4; CDR3 DNA: TGTGCCAGCAGCTTGGAACTATCAGAGACCCAGTACTTC; CDR3 protein: CASSLELSETQYF
clone size: -; J gene: TRBJ1-1; D gene: -; V gene: TRBV5-4; CDR3 DNA: TGTGCCAGCAGCAGCAGGAAGAACACTGAAGCTTTCTTT; CDR3 protein: CASSSRKNTEAFF
clone size: few; J gene: TRBJ2-7; D gene: TRBD1; V gene: TRBV9; CDR3 DNA: TGTGCCAGCAGCTCACCGGGACAGGGAAGCTACGAGCAGTACTTC; CDR3 protein: CASSSPGQGSYEQYF
clone size: many; J gene: TRBJ2-5; D gene: -; V gene: TRBV25-1; CDR3 DNA: TGTGCCAGCAGTGAATGGGTGGGGGCCGGAGAGACCCAGTACTTC; CDR3 protein: CASSEWVGAGETQYF
clone size: -; J gene: TRBJ2-1; D gene: -; V gene: TRBV3-1/TRBV3-2; CDR3 DNA: TGTGCCAGCAGCCAAGCCGTAGGCGGGACTTCCTTTAGCTCCTACAATGAGCAGTTCTTC; CDR3 protein: CASSQAVGGTSFSSYNEQFF
clone size: -; J gene: TRBJ1-5; D gene: TRBD1; V gene: TRBV19; CDR3 DNA: TGTGCCAGTAGAAGGACAGGGGTTCGGGATCAGCCCCAGCATTTT; CDR3 protein: CASRRTGVRDQPQHF
clone size: -; J gene: TRBJ1-2; D gene: TRBD1; V gene: TRBV10-3; CDR3 DNA: TGTGCCATCAGTGAGGGGGGCAGGGGGATCTATGGCTACACCTTC; CDR3 protein: CAISEGGRGIYGYTF
clone size: -; J gene: TRBJ2-7; D gene: -; V gene: TRBV6-5; CDR3 DNA: TGTGCCAGCAGGGCACCAGGGGTTACGAAGTACGAGCAGTACTTC; CDR3 protein: CASRAPGVTKYEQYF
clone size: -; J gene: TRBJ2-7; D gene: -; V gene: TRBV3-1/TRBV3-2; CDR3 DNA: TGTGCCAGCAGCCATGAAGCCGGACAGAGACCCTACGAGCAGTACTTC; CDR3 protein: CASSHEAGQRPYEQYF
clone size: -; J gene: TRBJ2-6; D gene: TRBD2; V gene: TRBV6-5; CDR3 DNA: TGTGCCAGCAGGCGGGGGGGGCGTGGGGCCAACGTCCTGACTTTC; CDR3 protein: CASRRGGRGANVLTF
clone size: -; J gene: TRBJ2-7; D gene: -; V gene: TRBV19; CDR3 DNA: TGTGCCAGTAGTATAGATGCCGGCTCCTACGAGCAGTACTTC; CDR3 protein: CASSIDAGSYEQYF
clone size: -; J gene: TRBJ2-6; D gene: -; V gene: TRBV6-2/TRBV6-3; CDR3 DNA: TGTGCCAGCAGTTTAGAAGCAGGGTCGACCTCTGGGGCCAACGTCCTGACTTTC; CDR3 protein: CASSLEAGSTSGANVLTF
clone size: -; J gene: TRBJ1-4; D gene: TRBD1; V gene: TRBV18; CDR3 DNA: TGTGCCAGCTCACTCGGACAGGGGGAAGAAAAACTGTTTTTT; CDR3 protein: CASSLGQGEEKLFF
clone size: -; J gene: TRBJ1-1; D gene: TRBD1; V gene: TRBV6-4; CDR3 DNA: TGTGCCAGCAGTCGGACAGGGGACACTGAAGCTTTCTTT; CDR3 protein: CASSRTGDTEAFF
clone size: once; J gene: TRBJ1-1; D gene: -; V gene: TRBV7-9; CDR3 DNA: TGTGCCAGCAGCTTAAGGAGGGACACTGAAGCTTTCTTT; CDR3 protein: CASSLRRDTEAFF
clone size: -; J gene: TRBJ1-1; D gene: TRBD1; V gene: TRBV5-1; CDR3 DNA: TGCGCCAGCAGCTTGGAGGAAACAGGGGGGAACACTGAAGCTTTCTTT; CDR3 protein: CASSLEETGGNTEAFF
clone size: -; J gene: TRBJ1-5; D gene: -; V gene: TRBV6-1; CDR3 DNA: TGTGCCAGCAGTGAAGCGGCGGAAAATCAGCCCCAGCATTTT; CDR3 protein: CASSEAAENQPQHF
clone size: -; J gene: TRBJ2-7; D gene: TRBD2; V gene: TRBV28; CDR3 DNA: TGTGCCAGCAGTTCACCGGGACTAGCGGTCGAGCAGTACTTC; CDR3 protein: CASSSPGLAVEQYF
clone size: -; J gene: TRBJ2-5; D gene: -; V gene: TRBV6-6; CDR3 DNA: TGTGCCAGCAGTTACTCGACCAGGGGGGACCAAGAGACCCAGTACTTC; CDR3 protein: CASSYSTRGDQETQYF
clone size: -; J gene: TRBJ1-1; D gene: -; V gene: TRBV30; CDR3 DNA: TGTGCCTGGCCGCCCCACCGGGATCACACTGAAGCTTTCTTT; CDR3 protein: CAWPPHRDHTEAFF
clone size: -; J gene: TRBJ1-1; D gene: -; V gene: TRBV18; CDR3 DNA: TGTGCCAGCTCACCATATTCTACAGGGAACACTGAAGCTTTCTTT; CDR3 protein: CASSPYSTGNTEAFF
clone size: once; J gene: TRBJ2-7; D gene: -; V gene: TRBV6-5; CDR3 DNA: TGTGCCTCCCGGCAGGGGGGTGTCGACGAGCAGTACTTC; CDR3 protein: CASRQGGVDEQYF
clone size: few; J gene: TRBJ1-1; D gene: TRBD1; V gene: TRBV5-4; CDR3 DNA: TGTGCCAGCAAGGGACAGGGATACAGAGATACTGAAGCTTTCTTT; CDR3 protein: CASKGQGYRDTEAFF
clone size: -; J gene: TRBJ1-1; D gene: -; V gene: TRBV18; CDR3 DNA: TGTGCCAGCTCACCACCGAGGCCAGACGCTGAAGCTTTCTTT; CDR3 protein: CASSPPRPDAEAFF
clone size: -; J gene: TRBJ1-6; D gene: -; V gene: TRBV3-1/TRBV3-2; CDR3 DNA: TGTGCCAGCAGCCAAGACAGGGGTTCTTCACCCCTCCACTTT; CDR3 protein: CASSQDRGSSPLHF
clone size: once; J gene: TRBJ1-1; D gene: -; V gene: TRBV4-2; CDR3 DNA: TGTGCCAGCAGCCAAGACAGGGTAGTAGGGACTGAAGCTTTCTTT; CDR3 protein: CASSQDRVVGTEAFF
clone size: -; J gene: TRBJ2-1; D gene: TRBD1; V gene: TRBV30; CDR3 DNA: TGTGCCTGGAGTGTATCCCCAGGGGGGCAGTTCTTC; CDR3 protein: CAWSVSPGGQFF
clone size: -; J gene: TRBJ2-7; D gene: -; V gene: TRBV6-5; CDR3 DNA: TGTGCCAGCAGTCCACAGGTTTCGGACTACGAGCAGTACTTC; CDR3 protein: CASSPQVSDYEQYF
clone size: -; J gene: TRBJ1-2; D gene: -; V gene: TRBV3-1/TRBV3-2; CDR3 DNA: TGTGCCAGCAGCCATGGGGAGAACTATGGCTACACCTTC; CDR3 protein: CASSHGENYGYTF